The T cell receptor beta chain under discussion was sequenced for a study of T cells after yellow fever vaccination. Study conclusions and caveats: A small share of clonotypes appeared in both CD4 and CD8 compartments. Clones that expanded after primary vaccination mostly reappeared after the booster (roughly 97% CD4, about 91% CD8).

Comments on this clonotype: What it binds is not known.

TCRdb re-derived calls from the 5' RACE reads in MiXCR, one entry per CDR3 protein. The data show around 350,000 distinct CDR3 sequences, around a tenth seen once. The receptor was derived from a young man who received the YFV17D yellow fever vaccine. The specimen comprised PBMCs, sampled on the day of the first yellow fever vaccination.

The CDR3 sequence: CASSMGSRAVNYGYTF. The CDR3 nucleotides read TGTGCCAGTAGTATGGGGAGTCGCGCAGTAAACTATGGCTACACCTTC. The chain links TRBV19 to TRBJ1-2, with D unclear. Germline lookup yields CDR1 LNHDA and CDR2 SQIVND (reference sequence). This CDR3 is 16 amino acids long. Trimming stripped 3 bases from V and 2 bases from J, with 16 bases between.